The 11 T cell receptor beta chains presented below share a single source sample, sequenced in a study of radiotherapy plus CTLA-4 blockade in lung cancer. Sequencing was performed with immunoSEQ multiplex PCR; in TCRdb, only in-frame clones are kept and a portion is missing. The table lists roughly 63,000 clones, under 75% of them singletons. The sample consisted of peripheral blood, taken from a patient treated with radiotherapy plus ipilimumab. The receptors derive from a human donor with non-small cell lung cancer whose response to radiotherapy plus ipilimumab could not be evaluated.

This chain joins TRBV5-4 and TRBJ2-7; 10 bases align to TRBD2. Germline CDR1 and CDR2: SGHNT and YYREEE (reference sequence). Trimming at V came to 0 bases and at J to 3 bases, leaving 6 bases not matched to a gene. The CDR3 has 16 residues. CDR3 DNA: TGTGCCAGCAGCTTGGCTAGCGGGGGCTCACTCTACGAGCAGTACTTC. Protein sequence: CASSLASGGSLYEQYF.

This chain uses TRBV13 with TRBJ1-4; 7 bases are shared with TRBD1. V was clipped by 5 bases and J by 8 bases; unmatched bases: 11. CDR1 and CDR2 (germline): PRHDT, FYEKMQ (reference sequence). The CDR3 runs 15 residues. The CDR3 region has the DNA TGTGCCAGCAGCCTAACAGGGGCCCTAAAAGAAAAACTGTTTTTT. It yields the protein CASSLTGALKEKLFF.

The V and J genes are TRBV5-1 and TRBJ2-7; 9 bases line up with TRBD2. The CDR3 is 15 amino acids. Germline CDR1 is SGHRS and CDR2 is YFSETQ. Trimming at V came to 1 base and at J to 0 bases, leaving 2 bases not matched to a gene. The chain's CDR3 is CASSLTSGYSYEQYF. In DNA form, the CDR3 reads TGCGCCAGCAGCTTGACTAGCGGGTACTCCTACGAGCAGTACTTC.

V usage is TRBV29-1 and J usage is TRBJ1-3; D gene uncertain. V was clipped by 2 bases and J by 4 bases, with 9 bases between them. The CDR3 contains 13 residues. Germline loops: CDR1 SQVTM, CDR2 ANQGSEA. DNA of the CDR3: TGCAGCGTTGAACGGGGAGGAGGAAACACCATATATTTT. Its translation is CSVERGGGNTIYF.

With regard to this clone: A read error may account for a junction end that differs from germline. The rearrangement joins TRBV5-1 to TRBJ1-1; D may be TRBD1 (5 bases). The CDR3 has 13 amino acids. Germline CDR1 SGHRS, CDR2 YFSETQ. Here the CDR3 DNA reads TGCGCCAGCCGCTTGACAGAGAACACTGAAGCTTTCTTT. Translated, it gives CASRLTENTEAFF.

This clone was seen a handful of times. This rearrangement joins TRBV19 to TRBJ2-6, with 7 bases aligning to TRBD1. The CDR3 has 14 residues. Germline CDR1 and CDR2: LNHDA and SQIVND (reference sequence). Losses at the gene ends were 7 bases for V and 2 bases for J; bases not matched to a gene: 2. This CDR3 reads CASIDRAGANVLTF. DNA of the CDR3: TGTGCCAGTATTGACAGGGCTGGGGCCAACGTCCTGACTTTC.

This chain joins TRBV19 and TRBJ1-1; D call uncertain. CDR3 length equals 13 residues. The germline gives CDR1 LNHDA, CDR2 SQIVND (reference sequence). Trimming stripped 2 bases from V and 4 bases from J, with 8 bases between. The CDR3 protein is CASSIIGSTEAFF. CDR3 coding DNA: TGTGCCAGTAGTATAATCGGTAGCACTGAAGCTTTCTTT.

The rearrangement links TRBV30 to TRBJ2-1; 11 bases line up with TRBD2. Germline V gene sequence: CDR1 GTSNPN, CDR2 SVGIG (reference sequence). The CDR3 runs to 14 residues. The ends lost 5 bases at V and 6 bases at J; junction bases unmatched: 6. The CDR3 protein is CAWGGLADLNEQFF. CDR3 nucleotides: TGTGCCTGGGGGGGACTAGCGGACCTCAATGAGCAGTTCTTC. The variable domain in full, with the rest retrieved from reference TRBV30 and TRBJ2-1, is SQTIHQWPATLVQPVGSPLSLECTVEGTSNPNLYWYRQAAGRGLQLLFYSVGIGQISSEVPQNLSASRPQDRQFILSSKKLLLSDSGFYLCAWGGLADLNEQFFGPGTRLTVL.

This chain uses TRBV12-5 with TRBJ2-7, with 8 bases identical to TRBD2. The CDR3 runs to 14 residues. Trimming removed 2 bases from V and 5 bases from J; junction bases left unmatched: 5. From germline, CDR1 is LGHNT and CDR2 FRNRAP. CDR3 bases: TGTGCTAGTGGTTTGAGGACTAGCTCAAACGAGCAGTACTTC. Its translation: CASGLRTSSNEQYF.

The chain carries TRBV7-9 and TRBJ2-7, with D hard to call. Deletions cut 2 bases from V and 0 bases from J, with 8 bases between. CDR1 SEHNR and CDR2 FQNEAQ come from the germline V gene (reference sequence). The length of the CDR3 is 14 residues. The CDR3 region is CASSLHERSYEQYF. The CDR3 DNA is TGTGCCAGCAGCTTACACGAGCGCTCCTACGAGCAGTACTTC. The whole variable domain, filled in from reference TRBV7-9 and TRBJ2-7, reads DTGVSQNPRHKITKRGQNVTFRCDPISEHNRLYWYRQTLGQGPEFLTYFQNEAQLEKSRLLSDRFSAERPKGSFSTLEIQRTEQGDSAMYLCASSLHERSYEQYFGPGTRLTVT.

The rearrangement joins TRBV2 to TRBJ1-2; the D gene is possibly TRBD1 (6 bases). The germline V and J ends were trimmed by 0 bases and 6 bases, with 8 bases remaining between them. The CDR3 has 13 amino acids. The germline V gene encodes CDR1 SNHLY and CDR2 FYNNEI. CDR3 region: CASSEAQGHGYTF. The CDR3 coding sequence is TGTGCCAGCAGTGAAGCTCAGGGGCATGGCTACACCTTC.